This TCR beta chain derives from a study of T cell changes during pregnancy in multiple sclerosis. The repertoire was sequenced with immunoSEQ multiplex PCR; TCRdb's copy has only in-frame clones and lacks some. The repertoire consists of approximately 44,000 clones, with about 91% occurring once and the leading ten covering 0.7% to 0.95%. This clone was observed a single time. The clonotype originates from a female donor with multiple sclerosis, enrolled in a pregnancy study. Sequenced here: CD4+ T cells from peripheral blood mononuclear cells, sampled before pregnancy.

CDR3 coding DNA: TGTGCCAGCAGCCCTATGGGCACGAACACCGGGGAGCTGTTTTTT. This encodes CASSPMGTNTGELFF. The chain is built from TRBV7-2 and TRBJ2-2; D is undetermined. From germline, CDR1 is SGHTA and CDR2 FQGNSA. Trimming removed 5 bases from V and 0 bases from J, with 10 bases in between. This CDR3 has 15 amino acids.